The 27 T cell receptor beta chains below all came from one sample that was sequenced in a study of beta chain features in type 1 diabetes. The study reverse transcribed the entire isolated RNA, so it sequenced expressed TCRB transcripts. The repertoire was sequenced with immunoSEQ multiplex PCR; TCRdb's copy has only in-frame clones and lacks some. The sample lists under 95,000 clones; 25% to 35% were seen once. Sequenced material: stem cell memory CD4+ T cells from blood. These receptors were obtained from a woman under 30 in good health.

This clone was seen a few times. V usage is TRBV9 and J usage is TRBJ2-7, with TRBD2 matching over 14 bases. The V and J ends lost 4 bases and 5 bases, in that order; junction bases with no gene match: 5. The CDR3 has 15 amino acids. Germline V CDR1 and CDR2: SGDLS, YYNGEE. The CDR3 coding sequence is TGTGCCAGCAGCCCGGGACTAGCGGGAGAGGACGAGCAGTACTTC. The encoded protein is CASSPGLAGEDEQYF.

This clone was observed a few times. This chain's CDR3 is CAWSAETQYF. For the CDR3, the DNA is TGTGCCTGGAGTGCTGAGACCCAGTACTTC. J is TRBJ2-5 and V is TRBV30, with unresolved D. V lost 1 base, J lost 5 bases, and 2 bases lay in between. The CDR3 runs 10 residues. CDR1 and CDR2 from the germline V gene are GTSNPN and SVGIG (reference sequence).

The chain links TRBV2 to TRBJ2-6; TRBD1 might be the D (6 bases). CDR1 is SNHLY, CDR2 FYNNEI, per germline. The length of the CDR3 is 17 residues. Trimming pared 5 bases from V and 0 bases from J, leaving 14 bases between. The CDR3 DNA sequence: TGTGCCAGCAGTTCCAGGGGTCCTTCCTCTGGGGCCAACGTCCTGACTTTC. Translating gives CASSSRGPSSGANVLTF.

This chain uses TRBV5-1 with TRBJ2-1; 13 nucleotides match TRBD2. The CDR3 contains 16 residues. J gave up 9 bases and V 0 bases, and 6 bases lay outside the gene matches. Germline CDR1 is SGHRS and CDR2 is YFSETQ. The CDR3 DNA is TGCGCCAGCAGCTTGGCCTGGACTAGCGGGAGAAGTGAGCAGTTCTTC. The encoded protein is CASSLAWTSGRSEQFF.

This clone has more than one count but fewer than ten. This sequence joins TRBV6-5 and TRBJ1-2; 10 bases are a match to TRBD1. Germline V CDR1 and CDR2: MNHEY, SVGAGI. The CDR3 is 14 residues long. V dropped 5 bases and J dropped 1; count of bases not matched to a gene: 1. CDR3 nucleotide sequence: TGTGCCAGCAGTAGGACAGGGGGTAACTATGGCTACACCTTC. It is translated as CASSRTGGNYGYTF.

This clone was picked up a small number of times. The rearrangement uses TRBV2 and TRBJ1-2, with 8 bases matching TRBD1. V shed 5 bases, J shed 4 bases, and the junction held 3 bases outside the gene matches. The CDR3 spans 13 residues. CDR1 and CDR2 from the germline V gene are SNHLY and FYNNEI. As DNA, the CDR3 is TGTGCCAGCAGTAAGGACAGGGCCTATGGCTACACCTTC. Protein product: CASSKDRAYGYTF.

The chain combines TRBV10-3 with TRBJ1-1; D is undetermined. The V end was cut by 3 bases, the J end by 0 bases, with 5 bases between. Germline lookup yields CDR1 ENHRY and CDR2 SYGVKD. There are 13 residues in the CDR3. This CDR3 reads CAISDSMNTEAFF. The CDR3 region has the DNA TGTGCCATCAGTGACTCTATGAACACTGAAGCTTTCTTT.

CDR3 in amino acids: CASSFGQGAGEQFF. The CDR3 region has the DNA TGCGCCAGCAGCTTTGGACAGGGGGCGGGTGAGCAGTTCTTC. This chain links TRBV5-1 with TRBJ2-1; 11 positions agree with TRBD1. V dropped 2 bases and J dropped 9; count of bases not matched to a gene: 4. Germline V lookup: CDR1 SGHRS, CDR2 YFSETQ. The CDR3 is 14 amino acids.

The V call is TRBV5-1, the J call TRBJ2-5; TRBD1 aligns across 7 bases. Germline CDR1 and CDR2: SGHRS and YFSETQ. The CDR3 has 16 residues. V was clipped by 2 bases and J by 2 bases; unmatched bases: 9. The CDR3 DNA sequence: TGCGCCAGCAGCTTCTCGGGTGACAGGGTGCAAGAGACCCAGTACTTC. It is translated as CASSFSGDRVQETQYF.

This clone was detected a few times. The rearrangement links TRBV4-3 to TRBJ1-1; 7 positions agree with TRBD1. Per germline, CDR1 LGHNA and CDR2 YSLEER. The CDR3 length is 16 residues. V was clipped by 1 base and J by 3 bases; unmatched bases: 8. The CDR3 nucleotides are TGCGCCAGCAGCCAAGGAGGGGGCGGCGGGGACACTGAAGCTTTCTTT. It specifies CASSQGGGGGDTEAFF.

The chain links TRBV4-2 to TRBJ2-5, with a possible D match to TRBD2 (5 bases). Trimming removed 4 bases at V and 5 bases at J, with 17 bases between. Germline V gene lookup returns CDR1 LGHNA and CDR2 YNFKEQ. The CDR3 length is 15 residues. CDR3: CASSPRQGREETQYF. The DNA for the CDR3 is TGTGCCAGCAGCCCCCGCCAAGGAAGGGAGGAGACCCAGTACTTC.

The chain links TRBV5-1 to TRBJ2-5, with TRBD1 matching over 9 bases. Germline lookup yields CDR1 SGHRS and CDR2 YFSETQ. After removal of 0 bases from V and 5 bases from J, the junction contained 8 bases not matched to a gene. The length of the CDR3 is 16 residues. The CDR3 loop is CASSLATGGRRETQYF. DNA of the CDR3: TGCGCCAGCAGCTTGGCAACAGGGGGCAGGAGGGAGACCCAGTACTTC.

Only one count was recorded for this clone. This chain links TRBV11-3 with TRBJ1-1; 7 bases are shared with TRBD1. Germline V lookup: CDR1 SGHNT, CDR2 YENEEA. The CDR3 is 14 residues long. Trimming removed 7 bases from V and 3 bases from J; junction bases left unmatched: 8. DNA of the CDR3: TGTGCCAGCACCCAGGGGGGCTGGGACACTGAAGCTTTCTTT. This codes for CASTQGGWDTEAFF.

This sequence joins TRBV2 and TRBJ1-1; the D gene is possibly TRBD1 (5 bases). Deletions cut 8 bases from V and 11 bases from J, with 12 bases between. The CDR3 extends over 10 amino acids. CDR1 is SNHLY, CDR2 FYNNEI, per germline. The CDR3 sequence: CASFMGGAFF. The CDR3 DNA reads TGTGCCAGCTTTATGGGGGGTGCTTTCTTT.

Comments on this clone: A read error may account for a junction end that differs from germline. The V call is TRBV2, the J call TRBJ1-2; tentative D call: TRBD1 (6 bases). The CDR3 covers 11 residues. The V gene's germline CDR1 is SNHLY and CDR2 FYNNEI. The CDR3 sequence is CASAEERDIAF. CDR3 bases: TGTGCCAGCGCCGAAGAACGGGACATCGCCTTC.

V is TRBV9 and J is TRBJ2-2, with D uncertain. Deletions cut 4 bases from V and 0 bases from J, with 13 bases between. CDR3 length: 16 amino acids. Germline CDR1 and CDR2: SGDLS and YYNGEE. The CDR3 region is CASSQFALANTGELFF. CDR3 DNA: TGTGCCAGCAGCCAATTCGCTTTAGCGAACACCGGGGAGCTGTTTTTT.

There are a few counts of this clone. The rearrangement uses TRBV5-6 and TRBJ1-2, with D hard to call. The V gene's germline CDR1 is SGHDT and CDR2 YYEEEE. This CDR3 comprises 14 residues. With 2 bases removed from V and 4 bases from J, the gap between germline ends came to 12 bases. The CDR3 is CASSFGRDGYGYTF. In DNA, the CDR3 is TGTGCCAGCAGCTTTGGTCGGGATGGCTATGGCTACACCTTC.

The sample holds a few counts of this clone. Germline is not matched at one junction end, which may reflect a read error. This sequence joins TRBV4-2 and TRBJ2-7; 10 positions match TRBD1. This CDR3 is built from 14 residues. Germline values: CDR1 LGHNA, CDR2 YNFKEQ. In DNA, the CDR3 is TGTGCCAGCAGCCAAGATCCCGGGACAGGGGTTTGGAACTTC. The encoded protein is CASSQDPGTGVWNF.

This chain connects TRBV11-2 to TRBJ1-4; D is undetermined. Trimming removed 2 bases at V and 0 bases at J, with 4 bases between. This CDR3 comprises 14 residues. CDR1 SGHAT and CDR2 FQNNGV come from the germline V gene. Here the CDR3 reads CASSLYATNEKLFF. The CDR3 nucleotides are TGTGCCAGCAGCTTATATGCAACTAATGAAAAACTGTTTTTT.

The chain couples TRBV5-4 to TRBJ2-7, with TRBD2 matching 7 bases. The CDR3 length is 15 residues. The germline gives CDR1 SGHNT, CDR2 YYREEE (reference sequence). V lost 2 bases to trimming and J lost 4 bases; unmatched junction nucleotides: 9. The CDR3 DNA sequence: TGTGCCAGCAGCTTCCCGGGAGGACCCTTTTACGAGCAGTACTTC. It specifies CASSFPGGPFYEQYF.

This clone was detected only a few times. This chain connects TRBV5-1 to TRBJ2-7; 11 nucleotides align to TRBD2. The germline V gene has CDR1 SGHRS and CDR2 YFSETQ. Trimming cost V 4 bases and J 2 bases; bases outside gene matches: 5. The length of the CDR3 is 15 residues. As DNA, the CDR3 is TGCGCCAGCAGCGGTACTAGCGGGGGAACCTACGAGCAGTACTTC. This sequence encodes CASSGTSGGTYEQYF. The full variable domain, its missing parts supplied by reference TRBV5-1 and TRBJ2-7, is KAGVTQTPRYLIKTRGQQVTLSCSPISGHRSVSWYQQTPGQGLQFLFEYFSETQRNKGNFPGRFSGRQFSNSRSEMNVSTLELGDSALYLCASSGTSGGTYEQYFGPGTRLTVT.

The chain links TRBV7-3 to TRBJ1-1; a weak D match, TRBD1 (6 bases). Trimming took off 9 bases at V and 1 base at J, with 15 bases between the two ends. The CDR3 spans 14 residues. CDR1 and CDR2 (germline): SGHTA, FQGTGA. CDR3 sequence (DNA): TGTGCCAGTGCTCCGGGACACACGAACACTGAAGCTTTCTTT. This sequence encodes CASAPGHTNTEAFF.

CDR3 loop: CASGLVLRGYNQPQHF. The CDR3 nucleotides are TGTGCTAGTGGTTTGGTACTTAGGGGATACAATCAGCCCCAGCATTTT. The chain couples TRBV12-5 to TRBJ1-5; D might be TRBD1 (5 bases). CDR1 and CDR2 from the germline V gene are LGHNT and FRNRAP. This CDR3 has 16 amino acids. V lost 0 bases to trimming and J lost 3 bases, with 12 bases between them.

This chain joins TRBV11-2 and TRBJ1-2; D is undetermined. Germline CDR1 reads SGHAT; CDR2 reads FQNNGV. The CDR3 loop spans 13 amino acids. V lost 0 bases to trimming and J lost 6 bases, with 8 bases between them. The CDR3 region is CASSLDRGHGYTF. The CDR3 DNA sequence: TGTGCCAGCAGCTTAGATCGGGGTCATGGCTACACCTTC.

The chain links TRBV19 to TRBJ1-6, with D perhaps matching TRBD1 (5 bases). V was shortened by 0 bases and J by 10 bases, with 13 bases between the two germline ends. This CDR3 region has 15 residues. Per the germline V gene, CDR1 is LNHDA and CDR2 is SQIVND (reference sequence). The CDR3 DNA reads TGTGCCAGTAGTATAGAGGGGCAGGGCGGCTCACCCCTCCACTTT. Its translation: CASSIEGQGGSPLHF.

V and J are TRBV5-1 and TRBJ2-7; the match to TRBD1 covers 8 bases. The V gene end was trimmed by 3 bases and the J gene end by 3 bases; junction bases not matched to a gene: 8. This CDR3 region has 15 residues. Germline V gives CDR1 SGHRS, CDR2 YFSETQ. The CDR3 is CASSYTDRAIYEQYF. The CDR3 nucleotides read TGCGCCAGCAGCTACACGGACAGGGCAATCTACGAGCAGTACTTC.

The chain carries TRBV11-2 and TRBJ2-3; TRBD1 agrees at 7 bases. Germline loops: CDR1 SGHAT, CDR2 FQNNGV. The CDR3 loop spans 15 amino acids. J gave up 2 bases and V 3 bases, and 5 bases lay outside the gene matches. CDR3 protein: CASSFGTANTDTQYF. The CDR3 DNA is TGTGCCAGCAGCTTCGGGACAGCCAACACAGATACGCAGTATTTT.